A selection of T cell receptor beta chains follows, all from one sample in a study of T cells in Graves' hyperthyroidism and ophthalmopathy. In TCRdb, the multiplex PCR reads were re-called with MiXCR into one record per CDR3 protein. This table holds approximately 370,000 distinct CDR3 sequences, 17% found once. Specimen: blood. The receptors here all came from a woman aged 30 to 39 with Graves' hyperthyroidism that later progressed to Graves' ophthalmopathy. Both conserved end residues are part of each CDR3. D genes are given only for firm matches. Size values are once, few and many counts, or a class for expanded clones, and some rows have none.

many	TRBJ2-2	TRBV11-3	.	CASSASTGELFF	TGTGCCAGCAGCGCGTCCACCGGGGAGCTGTTTTTT
many	TRBJ1-6	TRBV6-1	TRBD1	CASKPGGGSPLHF	TGTGCCAGCAAACCAGGGGGAGGTTCACCCCTCCACTTT
many	TRBJ2-5	TRBV12-3/TRBV12-4	TRBD2	CASTLSGGRETQYF	TGTGCCAGCACCCTCTCGGGAGGGCGGGAGACCCAGTACTTC
few	TRBJ1-2	TRBV7-2	.	CASSLAFPNYGYTF	TGTGCCAGCAGCTTAGCGTTTCCTAACTATGGCTACACCTTC
many	TRBJ2-3	TRBV28	.	CASSSWTVSSTDTQYF	TGTGCCAGCAGTTCTTGGACTGTTTCTAGCACAGATACGCAGTATTTT
.	TRBJ2-7	TRBV28	.	CASRRGGAEQYF	TGTGCCAGCAGGCGAGGGGGAGCAGAGCAGTACTTC
.	TRBJ1-1	TRBV3-1	.	CASSQQPPLTEAFF	TGTGCCAGCAGCCAACAACCCCCTCTCACTGAAGCTTTCTTT
many	TRBJ2-1	TRBV6-2/TRBV6-3	.	CASSDLAASWEQFF	TGTGCCAGCAGTGACCTCGCTGCCTCGTGGGAGCAGTTCTTC
.	TRBJ2-5	TRBV20-1	.	CSARDLRERETQYF	TGCAGTGCTAGAGATCTTCGGGAAAGAGAGACCCAGTACTTC
few	TRBJ2-6	TRBV4-1	.	CASSQVGTHSGANVLTF	TGCGCCAGCAGCCAAGTGGGGACCCACTCTGGGGCCAACGTCCTGACTTTC
many	TRBJ1-5	TRBV28	.	CASSFVPNQPQHF	TGTGCCAGCAGTTTCGTCCCGAATCAGCCCCAGCATTTT
.	TRBJ1-6	TRBV28	TRBD1	CASSAGTVSKPLHF	TGTGCCAGCAGCGCAGGGACAGTTTCCAAACCCCTCCACTTT
many	TRBJ2-7	TRBV28	.	CASSTRGISYEQYF	TGTGCCAGCTCCACCAGGGGAATTTCCTACGAGCAGTACTTC
many	TRBJ1-1	TRBV5-5	.	CASSLVATDTEAFF	TGTGCCAGCAGCTTGGTGGCAACGGACACTGAAGCTTTCTTT
many	TRBJ1-5	TRBV19	.	CASSSGIRAGQPQHF	TGTGCCAGTAGTTCGGGGATACGGGCAGGTCAGCCCCAGCATTTT
many	TRBJ2-7	TRBV7-8	TRBD1	CASSQTGFLSEQYF	TGTGCCAGCAGCCAGACAGGGTTTTTAAGCGAGCAGTACTTC
.	TRBJ2-1	TRBV7-6	TRBD2	CASSVSGGPNNEQFF	TGTGCCAGCAGCGTTAGCGGGGGCCCTAACAATGAGCAGTTCTTC
many	TRBJ1-5	TRBV28	.	CASSLPGVARNQPQHF	TGTGCCAGCAGTTTACCGGGGGTAGCGCGCAATCAGCCCCAGCATTTT
few	TRBJ2-2	TRBV2	.	CASMGQPPNTGELFF	TGTGCCAGCATGGGTCAACCGCCGAACACCGGGGAGCTGTTTTTT
.	TRBJ2-5	TRBV7-9	TRBD2	CASSFPTSGRSLRETQYF	TGTGCCAGCAGCTTCCCGACTAGCGGGAGATCGCTACGGGAGACCCAGTACTTC
many	TRBJ1-2	TRBV20-1	TRBD1	CSARPGQGSIGYGYTF	TGCAGTGCTAGACCGGGACAGGGTTCTATCGGCTATGGCTACACCTTC
few	TRBJ2-6	TRBV5-1	.	CASSFGTGLSGANVLTF	TGCGCCAGCAGCTTTGGAACAGGGCTCTCTGGGGCCAACGTCCTGACTTTC
many	TRBJ2-7	TRBV5-1	.	CASSKGAGVDYEQYF	TGCGCCAGCAGCAAGGGAGCAGGAGTTGACTACGAGCAGTACTTC
many	TRBJ2-7	TRBV12-3/TRBV12-4	TRBD1	CASSLRGDRLLYEQYF	TGTGCCAGCAGTTTAAGGGGGGACAGGCTTCTCTACGAGCAGTACTTC
few	TRBJ2-1	TRBV6-1	TRBD2	CASSGLAEDNEQFF	TGTGCCAGCAGTGGACTAGCGGAGGACAATGAGCAGTTCTTC
many	TRBJ2-7	TRBV10-2	.	CTTSAGSFYEQYF	TGCACAACCTCGGCGGGCTCCTTCTACGAGCAGTACTTC
once	TRBJ1-1	TRBV7-2	TRBD1	CASSSTGRNTEAFF	TGTGCCAGCAGCTCGACAGGGCGGAACACTGAAGCTTTCTTT
.	TRBJ1-2	TRBV20-1	.	CRVNGALLEGGYTF	TGCAGAGTGAACGGCGCGCTTCTTGAGGGGGGCTACACCTTC
many	TRBJ1-2	TRBV4-2	.	CASSQDGYTF	TGTGCCAGCAGCCAAGATGGCTACACCTTC
many	TRBJ2-7	TRBV6-1	TRBD2	CASSPPGTSGSNEQYF	TGTGCCAGCAGTCCTCCCGGGACTAGCGGGAGCAACGAGCAGTACTTC
.	TRBJ1-1	TRBV19	.	CASSIGMNTAAFF	TGTGCCAGTAGTATCGGGATGAACACTGCAGCTTTCTTT
many	TRBJ1-2	TRBV6-1	.	CASRATGLHNYGYTF	TGTGCCAGCAGAGCCACGGGACTGCATAACTATGGCTACACCTTC
.	TRBJ1-1	TRBV30	.	CTWRMGGAMNTEAFF	TGTACCTGGAGAATGGGGGGGGCCATGAACACTGAAGCTTTCTTT
many	TRBJ1-2	TRBV19	TRBD1	CASTEQGAGGYTF	TGTGCCAGTACAGAGCAGGGGGCTGGTGGCTACACCTTC
many	TRBJ2-3	TRBV20-1	.	CSASIRHWINTDTQYF	TGCAGTGCTAGTATACGACACTGGATCAACACAGATACGCAGTATTTT
.	TRBJ2-1	TRBV12-5	TRBD1	CASGWGQGNYNEQFF	TGTGCTAGTGGTTGGGGACAGGGGAACTACAATGAGCAGTTCTTC
many	TRBJ2-1	TRBV29-1	TRBD2	CSVDPTSGGNHNEQFF	TGCAGCGTTGACCCGACTAGCGGGGGAAACCACAATGAGCAGTTCTTC
many	TRBJ1-6	TRBV20-1	.	CSARDHRHGRDSPLHF	TGCAGTGCTAGAGATCATCGGCATGGGCGGGATTCACCCCTCCACTTT
.	TRBJ2-2	TRBV6-4	TRBD1	CASSAQTGAAGELFF	TGTGCCAGCAGTGCTCAGACAGGGGCGGCCGGGGAGCTGTTTTTT
many	TRBJ1-2	TRBV7-2	.	CASSLGRGPTVGYTF	TGTGCCAGCAGCTTAGGGCGGGGCCCCACGGTGGGCTACACCTTC
many	TRBJ1-1	TRBV29-1	.	CSVEDGGNPEAFF	TGCAGCGTTGAAGATGGGGGGAACCCTGAAGCTTTCTTT
.	TRBJ1-1	TRBV20-1	.	CSARDFSSFGNTEAFF	TGCAGTGCTAGAGATTTCAGTTCTTTTGGCAACACTGAAGCTTTCTTT
many	TRBJ1-1	TRBV24-1	.	CATSDPDNTEAFF	TGTGCCACCAGTGACCCAGACAACACTGAAGCTTTCTTT
many	TRBJ2-3	TRBV27	.	CASSPWGYPTDTQYF	TGTGCCAGCAGCCCTTGGGGCTACCCCACAGATACGCAGTATTTT
few	TRBJ2-7	TRBV7-9	.	CASSLQHRKQYF	TGTGCCAGCAGCTTACAGCACAGAAAGCAGTACTTC
.	TRBJ1-5	TRBV7-8	.	CASSLEAWGTSGSNQPQHF	TGTGCCAGCAGCTTAGAGGCATGGGGGACGAGCGGGAGCAATCAGCCCCAGCATTTT
few	TRBJ1-2	TRBV5-6	.	CASSLGTVTPSLSGYTF	TGTGCCAGCAGCTTGGGGACAGTCACCCCAAGCCTTTCTGGCTACACCTTC
few	TRBJ1-2	TRBV25-1	TRBD1	CASSEYPKNLDRPSYTF	TGTGCCAGCAGTGAATATCCGAAAAACCTGGACAGGCCCAGCTACACCTTC
.	TRBJ1-2	TRBV28	TRBD1	CAGGEVDYGYTF	TGTGCAGGGGGCGAGGTGGACTATGGCTACACCTTC
many	TRBJ1-1	TRBV28	.	CASSFRGGGTEAFF	TGTGCCAGCAGTTTCCGCGGGGGAGGGACTGAAGCTTTCTTT
many	TRBJ1-2	TRBV27	.	CASSPDSQGYGYTF	TGTGCCAGCAGCCCCGACAGCCAAGGTTATGGCTACACCTTC
.	TRBJ2-7	TRBV9	TRBD2	CASSGGTISYEQYF	TGTGCCAGCAGCGGGGGGACTATTTCCTACGAGCAGTACTTC
many	TRBJ2-2	TRBV10-3	.	CAISERAGELFF	TGTGCCATCAGTGAGAGGGCCGGGGAGCTGTTTTTT
.	TRBJ2-7	TRBV29-1	TRBD1	CSVGRRWGQGKSYEQYF	TGCAGCGTCGGGAGGAGGTGGGGACAGGGAAAATCCTACGAGCAGTACTTC
.	TRBJ2-3	TRBV14	.	CASSQVQGLTDTQYF	TGTGCCAGCAGCCAAGTACAGGGTCTTACAGATACGCAGTATTTT
.	TRBJ2-7	TRBV20-1	.	CSAPPPGGNYEQYF	TGCAGTGCTCCCCCCCCCGGGGGAAACTACGAGCAGTACTTC
.	TRBJ1-1	TRBV10-2	.	CATREGTTEAFF	TGCGCCACCCGGGAGGGGACCACTGAAGCTTTCTTT
few	TRBJ2-3	TRBV3-1	.	CASSHGLPTDTQYF	TGTGCCAGCAGCCATGGACTACCCACAGATACGCAGTATTTT
many	TRBJ1-4	TRBV30	.	CAWSVSPYEEKLFF	TGTGCCTGGAGTGTCTCGCCTTACGAGGAAAAACTGTTTTTT